The clone carrying this T cell receptor (beta chain) occurred a few times. These data belong to a study of prognosis after radiotherapy for stage I lung cancer. Study details: Individuals with stage I non-small cell lung cancer joined the cohort between 2018 and 2019. No patient was treated with concurrent therapy while undergoing stereotactic body radiotherapy.

Trimming removed 6 bases at V and 2 bases at J, with 17 bases between. CDR1 is DFQATT and CDR2 is SNEGSKA in the germline V gene (reference sequence). This CDR3 region has 15 residues. Two-round multiplex PCR, the amplification method, yielded TCR beta CDR3 from genomic DNA. The first round of PCR was done with primers that matched each TRBV and TRBJ gene. TCRdb analysed the multiplex PCR reads with MiXCR anew, one entry per CDR3 protein. Of 45,000 to 70,000 distinct CDR3 sequences listed, approximately 25% are singletons. The chain is built from TRBV20-1 and TRBJ1-5; D perhaps matches TRBD1 (6 bases). This sample comprised PBMCs, obtained before or after stereotactic body radiation therapy (not recorded which). The sequence was obtained from a donor aged 50 or older with non-small cell lung cancer. The CDR3 DNA sequence: TGCAGTGCCCCCCCCCCGGGACACCGCAATCAGCCCCAGCATTTT. It specifies CSAPPPGHRNQPQHF.